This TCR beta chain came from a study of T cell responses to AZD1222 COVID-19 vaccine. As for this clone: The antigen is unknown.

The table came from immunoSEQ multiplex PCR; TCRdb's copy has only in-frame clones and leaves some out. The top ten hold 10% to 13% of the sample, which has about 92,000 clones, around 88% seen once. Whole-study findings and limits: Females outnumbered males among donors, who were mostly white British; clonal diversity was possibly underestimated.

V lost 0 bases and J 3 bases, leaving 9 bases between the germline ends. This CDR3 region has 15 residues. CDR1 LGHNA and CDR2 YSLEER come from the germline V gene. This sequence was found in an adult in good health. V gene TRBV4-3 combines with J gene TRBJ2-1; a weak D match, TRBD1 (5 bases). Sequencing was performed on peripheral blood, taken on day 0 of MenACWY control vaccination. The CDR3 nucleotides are TGCGCCAGCAGCCAAGAAGGGGTCAACTACAATGAGCAGTTCTTC. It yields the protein CASSQEGVNYNEQFF.